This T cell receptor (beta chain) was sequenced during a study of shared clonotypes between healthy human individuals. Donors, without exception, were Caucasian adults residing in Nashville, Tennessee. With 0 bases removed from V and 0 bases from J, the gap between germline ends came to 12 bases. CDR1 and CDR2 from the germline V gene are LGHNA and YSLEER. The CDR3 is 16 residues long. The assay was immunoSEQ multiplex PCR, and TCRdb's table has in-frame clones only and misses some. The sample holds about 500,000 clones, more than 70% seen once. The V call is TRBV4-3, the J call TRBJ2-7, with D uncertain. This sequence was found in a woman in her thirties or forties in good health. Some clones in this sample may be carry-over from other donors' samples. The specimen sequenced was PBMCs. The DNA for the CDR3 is TGCGCCAGCAGCCAAGATCGGCAGGATAGCTCCTACGAGCAGTACTTC. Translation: CASSQDRQDSSYEQYF.